Sequencing of this T cell receptor beta chain was carried out in a study of cytomegalovirus exposure and HLA in healthy donors (dated by TCRdb to about 2017). Broadly, across the study: An earlier analysis of fewer than 750 of the donors reported 276 Gb of sequence data and 95 million to 120 million unique TCR beta sequences obtained from about 179 million T cells. Every repertoire in the discovery cohort had been generated on one and the same sequencing platform. Donor age, sex, ethnicity and CMV serostatus were compiled together with the repertoire data. Among roughly 370 genotyped donors of the cohort, an average of approximately 250,000 unique TCR beta nucleotide sequences were sequenced per donor, roughly 18% of them non-productive. Rather than using new phenotypic data, the later analysis identified candidate immune exposures from TCR beta sequences and from how often those sequences occurred across donors. Using immunosequencing, the study profiled T cell repertoires from 666 subjects and related those repertoires to cytomegalovirus serostatus. A later genetic analysis used genome-wide SNP genotypes for about three fifths of the 666 donors, treating that subset as a discovery cohort. In a later analysis, previously published TCR beta repertoires from several hundred donors were re-analyzed and high-resolution HLA genotyping was added so that TCR occurrence patterns could be studied. The number of typed donors differed by locus: about 620-630 for A, B, C, DRB1 and DQB1; approximately 520 for DQA1; roughly 600 for DPA1; and around 450 for DPB1. An earlier analysis of 587 of the donors applied high-throughput TCR beta sequencing to assess whether each TCR beta V gene segment acted as functional or pseudogenic. Four to six DR-DQ haplotypes were handled as single units for association and clustering, since linkage in the cohort was strong. High-throughput TCR immunosequencing, statistical association of individual TCRs with disease status, and machine learning were combined to predict cytomegalovirus infection status. An early release covering roughly 600 HLA-typed donors comprised about 300 gigabases of sequencing data and approximately 85 million unique TCR sequences. Both class I and class II loci were covered by HLA typing, at four-digit resolution. Besides the first cohort of hundreds of subjects, a separate validation cohort made up of roughly 120 different subjects was used. Of the roughly 410 genotyped donors, 81% were placed in the genetic ancestry cluster associated with self-reported Caucasian donors. The study aimed to test whether cataloging public T cell receptors could reveal signatures of past pathogen exposure.

General conclusions and limits of the study: Because counts were too low, seventeen rarely observed V segments, including chromosome 9 orphons, were left out of the earlier analysis of 587 of the donors. In a later analysis, HLA-associated TCR beta chains were found to be more clonally expanded and to have lower generation probabilities than equally common non-associated chains. It was suggested by the authors that the approach could potentially be generalized to other disease states and immunological phenotypes. Three of the identified cytomegalovirus-associated TCR beta chains were confirmed in vitro to be specific for cytomegalovirus antigens. An association between a missense DCLRE1C variant and V-gene and J-gene trimming of TCR beta chains was found in a later genetic analysis and replicated in an independent cohort. The 87-base-pair reads could not distinguish some IMGT-functional V segments, including TRBV6-2 and TRBV6-3, so those segments were excluded. According to a later analysis, TCR association rates differed among HLA loci, with DRB1 alleles showing the most associated TCRs and HLA-C alleles showing the fewest. A total of 164 TCR beta chains were listed by the study as associated with cytomegalovirus. Most TCR sequences were observed very rarely across donors, whereas some public TCRs were present in many individuals. The only immune exposure information available for the cohort was CMV serostatus. Strong co-occurrence of HLA alleles, especially DR and DQ, made assigning TCR associations to individual alleles difficult. A further reported finding was that TCR beta sequences accurately predicted the HLA-A and HLA-B alleles for most subjects in the first cohort. Because HLA typing was unavailable for some donors at each locus, only the typed subset was used in association tests. A later analysis reported that several top co-occurrence clusters appeared linked to parvovirus B19, influenza, CMV and Epstein-Barr virus. Compared with the 666-donor mean, donors in an Asian-associated ancestry cluster had fewer N-insertions in productive TCRs, according to a later genetic analysis. In a later analysis, most CMV-associated TCR beta chains were found to appear HLA-restricted, with HLA associations seemingly driven largely by CMV exposure. The presence/absence analyses assumed that sequencing depth was roughly uniform across donors, and that assumption may not be true. The sequencing pipeline was judged likely to have produced a cluster of highly shared sequence variants as a technical artifact. A later analysis associated roughly 17,000 TCR beta sequences with specific HLA alleles at a false discovery rate of 0.05. Cytomegalovirus status was reported to be diagnosed by the classifier with high specificity and sensitivity in both the original and validation cohorts. Correlated functional status among segregating V segments might reflect linkage disequilibrium, but an unknown experimental factor could not be ruled out. In this cohort, only TCR beta chains were sequenced, and detectable features were limited by the absence of alpha or paired-chain data. In an earlier analysis of some 550 of the donors, most TCR beta V segments were observed in productive rearrangements about 87% or about 30% of the time, broadly matching IMGT annotations.

The library was generated by the immunoSEQ multiplex PCR assay. A mixture of 60 forward primers for TCR Vbeta segments and 13 reverse primers for TCR Jbeta segments was used in the multiplex PCR. Amplification of the CDR3 region of rearranged TCR beta genes was performed with a multiplex PCR assay on genomic DNA. The amplified TCR beta libraries were sequenced on the Illumina HiSeq System as 87-base-pair reads. From the authors' description of their analysis: In a later analysis, around 80 million unique TCR beta chains were counted across the 666 repertoires, and roughly 11 million of these chains were shared by at least two donors. A nearest-neighbor algorithm error-corrected the raw reads and collapsed the reads into unique sequences, merging closely related sequences to remove PCR and sequencing errors. V, D and J gene segments were assigned by aligning CDR3 sequences to IMGT reference sequences. Each retained sequence needed at least a six-nucleotide match to both a V gene segment and a J gene segment. A rearrangement counted as productive if the CDR3 had no stop codons and remained in frame with V and J, and every other rearrangement counted as non-productive. CDR3 was defined according to IMGT convention as the region running from the second conserved V-encoded cysteine to the conserved J-encoded phenylalanine. Sequences without an unambiguous match to a single V gene segment were excluded from the earlier analysis of about 600 of the donors. In an earlier analysis of 500 to 750 of the donors, V segments were called functional above 56.7% productive rearrangements and were called segregating when the between-donor standard deviation exceeded 5%. A statistical classification framework was built for diagnosing cytomegalovirus status from the catalog of TCR beta chain sequences. A later analysis assigned V and J genes by comparing TCR nucleotide sequences with IMGT/GENE-DB human TR gene sequences. The TCRdist pipeline was used in a later analysis to assign CDR3 sequences and most-parsimonious VDJ recombination scenarios. A later analysis defined each TCR beta chain by its CDR3 amino acid sequence plus V-gene family, and excluded reads lacking a unique V-gene family. To address suspected cross-contamination and a sequencing artifact, a later analysis removed roughly 580 highly shared, low-generation-probability nucleotide sequences. In a later analysis, a clonal expansion index for each public chain was calculated from normalized within-repertoire ranks of inferred template counts. In a later analysis, generation probabilities were computed with a VDJ recombination model fitted to out-of-frame rearrangements, and the resulting probabilities were checked against IGoR. A later analysis scored TCR-TCR, TCR-HLA and TCR-CMV co-occurrence with hypergeometric tests, applying a repertoire-size bias correction to TCR pairs. False discovery rates were estimated in a later analysis by permuting HLA or CMV assignments 20 times. In a later analysis, co-occurring TCRs were grouped using DBSCAN, with TCRdist sequence similarity added in when clustering inside HLA-allele-positive subsets. Repertoires with fewer than 30,000 or more than 120,000 public chains, plus five repertoires with anomalous nucleotide sharing, were excluded from co-occurrence clustering. As stored in TCRdb, this immuneACCESS dataset retains in-frame rearrangements with V and J assigned. A fraction of the clones does not appear; measured against another copy, unresolved V genes explain less than half of the discrepancy, and the remainder lacks a known reason. V, J and clone size reflect that table, while D and trimming were determined from the DNA. For this sample the table gives approximately 71,000 clones, of which about two thirds were detected only once. The ten most abundant clones make up 9% to 13% of the sample.

From cysteine to phenylalanine, the CDR3 is 12 amino acids long. The read is trimmed to its CDR3 DNA, 36 bases read in frame from base 1. V and J are truncated by 4 bases and 4 bases respectively, leaving an intervening sequence of 8 bases. Looking up the germline V gene yields CDR1 SGHRS and CDR2 YFSETQ. A few counts support this clone. The antigen it recognizes is unknown. No much larger clone exists at a distance of one base, and base qualities are not known. The cohort consisted of approximately 670 healthy bone marrow donors. At the time of sampling, every cohort member was nominally healthy, though immune exposures that went unrecorded were likely present. The donor tested CMV seropositive and was one of the 289 seropositive cohort members. Every donor gave a peripheral blood sample, and the peripheral blood mononuclear cells from that sample were used for TCR beta sequencing. Genomic DNA extraction from the blood cell samples was performed with the Qiagen DNeasy Blood Extraction Kit.

The sequence links TRBV5-1 to TRBJ1-2; the best D guess is TRBD1, with 5 bases matching. Sample: PBMCs. This clonotype was obtained from a woman in her thirties or forties in good health and CMV-seropositive. This receptor carries the CDR3 CASSPDSYGYTF. The DNA sequence is TGCGCCAGCAGCCCAGACAGCTATGGCTACACCTTC.